This TCR beta chain is drawn from a study of T cells expressing NK-cell markers. From the 5' RACE reads, TCRdb lists one entry per CDR3 protein and no DNA. The table for this sample gives approximately 420,000 distinct CDR3 sequences. CDR3 length: 15 residues. The germline V gene has CDR1 MNHEY and CDR2 SMNVEV (reference sequence). The chain is built from TRBV27 and TRBJ1-2; TCRdb reports TRBD1, a call that lacks DNA to check it against. The TCR was taken from a woman aged 45 to 65 in good health. Sample: blood T cells: a sorted CD56 or NKG2C T cell subset, CD4+ or CD8+ T cells, or bulk PBMC T cells (not recorded which). This chain's CDR3 is CASSFSDRGYYGYTF.